This entry concerns a single T cell receptor beta chain. The antigen is not known. This specimen belongs to a study of CD8 T cells in Susac syndrome. Study-wide findings and caveats: Clonal expansion of CD8+ cells in Susac peaked in TEMRA cells (and in active patients).

Reverse transcription of roughly 0.45 to 1 ug RNA was carried out with random hexamers. Amplification of TCR beta CDR3 was carried out by immunoSEQ multiplex PCR, which covered 54 Vbeta and 13 Jbeta segments. TCRdb recomputed calls from the immunoSEQ multiplex PCR reads with MiXCR, one row per CDR3 protein. The table includes around 130,000 distinct CDR3 sequences, over 90% detected once. TEMRA cells were FACS-enriched and CD8+ and CD4+ T cells negatively isolated. The CDR3 length is 14 residues. Germline-derived CDR1 and CDR2 are SGHAT and FQNNGV. Trimming cost V 6 bases and J 5 bases, with 13 bases left between them.

The origin of this receptor is a human donor with Susac syndrome. V gene TRBV11-2 combines with J gene TRBJ2-2; D may be TRBD1 (5 bases). Source material: CD8+ T cells from PBMCs. The CDR3 loop reads CASSSREGTGELFF. The CDR3 DNA sequence: TGTGCCAGCAGTTCCAGGGAAGGTACCGGGGAGCTGTTTTTT.